This T cell receptor beta chain was sequenced during a study of lymphopenia after photon versus proton radiotherapy. Notes on the study in general: Post-nadir diversity loss with photons came from oligoclonal expansion, particularly CD8+ Temra cells. In patients who died, overall survival fell as post-nadir TCR diversity dropped more.

Profiled with immunoSEQ multiplex PCR; TCRdb holds only in-frame clones, not every one. The sample lists more than 70,000 clones; over 70% were seen once. Worth noting for this clone: Its antigen is as yet unknown.

The source of this sequence is a man between 60 and 75 years old with pancreatic cancer. Sequencing was performed on peripheral blood, taken from a patient treated with proton-based radiotherapy.

The CDR3 nucleotides read TGTGCCAGCAGTTCTACATTTATCTGGACAGAAAGGACTGAAGCTTTCTTT. Protein product: CASSSTFIWTERTEAFF. The chain carries TRBV28 and TRBJ1-1; tentatively, D is TRBD1 (6 bases). Per the germline V gene, CDR1 is MDHEN and CDR2 is SYDVKM. Deletions cut 4 bases from V and 5 bases from J, with 23 bases between. The CDR3 loop spans 17 amino acids.